This T cell receptor (beta chain) was recorded in a study of control samples from healthy donors and cancer patients. Assay used: immunoSEQ multiplex PCR; TCRdb lists only in-frame clones, some missing. Here the sample spans about 190,000 clones, approximately 92% being singletons. The CDR3 sequence is 14 residues long. V was shortened by 2 bases and J by 2 bases, with 10 bases between the two germline ends. CDR1 and CDR2 from the germline V gene are SGHRS and YFSETQ. The sequence came from a man aged 18-30 years in good health. The chain employs TRBV5-1 and TRBJ1-1; D unclear. Sequencing was carried out using blood. This CDR3 reads CASSLHSPNTEAFF. The CDR3 nucleotides are TGCGCCAGCAGCTTACACAGTCCCAACACTGAAGCTTTCTTT.